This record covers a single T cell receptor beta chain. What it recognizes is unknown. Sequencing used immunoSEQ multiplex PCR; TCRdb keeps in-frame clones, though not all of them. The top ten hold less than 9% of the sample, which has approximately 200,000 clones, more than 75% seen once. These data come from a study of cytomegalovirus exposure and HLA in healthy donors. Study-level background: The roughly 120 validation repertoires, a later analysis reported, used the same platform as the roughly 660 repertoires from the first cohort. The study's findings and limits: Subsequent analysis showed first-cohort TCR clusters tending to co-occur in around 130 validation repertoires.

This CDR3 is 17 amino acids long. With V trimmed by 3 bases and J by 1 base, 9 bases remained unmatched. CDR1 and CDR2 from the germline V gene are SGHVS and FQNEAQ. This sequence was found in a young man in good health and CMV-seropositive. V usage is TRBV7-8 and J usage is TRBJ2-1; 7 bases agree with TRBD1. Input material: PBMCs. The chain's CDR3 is CASSFHSQGVSYNEQFF. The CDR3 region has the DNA TGTGCCAGCAGCTTCCACTCCCAGGGGGTGTCCTACAATGAGCAGTTCTTC.